The 13 T cell receptor beta chains listed next were all sequenced from one sample in a study of neurological immune-mediated disorders. Time point described: longitudinal time-point 2. TCRdb processed the 5' RACE reads anew with MiXCR; each CDR3 protein has one entry. Of 80,000 to 100,000 distinct CDR3 sequences listed, approximately 5.8% were seen once; the top ten hold roughly 8.6%. What was sequenced was PBMCs. Receptors originate from a woman aged 55-69 years with multiple sclerosis.

This clonotype occurred many times. The chain couples TRBV20-1 to TRBJ1-1; a possible D gene is TRBD1 (5 bases). Germline V gives CDR1 DFQATT, CDR2 SNEGSKA (reference sequence). This CDR3 region has 15 residues. Trimming left V 0 bases short and J 10 bases short, with 21 bases between. CDR3 residues: CSARDRVVSGVRAFF. The CDR3 DNA follows: TGCAGTGCTAGAGATAGGGTCGTGTCGGGGGTTCGAGCTTTCTTT.

Many counts were recorded for this clonotype. V gene TRBV18 combines with J gene TRBJ2-5, with D possibly TRBD1 on 5 matching bases. The germline V gene encodes CDR1 KGHSH and CDR2 LQKENI. This CDR3 spans 13 amino acids. Trimming stripped 4 bases from V and 2 bases from J, with 8 bases between. The CDR3 nucleotides are TGTGCCAGCTCACGCAGGGCTCAAGAGACCCAGTACTTC. This gives the protein CASSRRAQETQYF.

This clonotype was counted many times. This sequence joins TRBV27 and TRBJ1-5; tentative D call: TRBD1 (5 bases). CDR1 is MNHEY, CDR2 SMNVEV, per germline (reference sequence). The ends were cut back, 6 bases at V and 6 bases at J, with 18 bases in the middle. There are 15 residues in the CDR3. The CDR3, as DNA: TGTGCCAGCAGACGACAATCAGGGATCCCTCAGCCCCAGCATTTT. It specifies CASRRQSGIPQPQHF.

This clonotype occurred many times. The gene calls are TRBV12-3 or TRBV12-4 and TRBJ1-1, with a possible D match to TRBD1 (6 bases). The germline V and J ends were trimmed by 4 bases and 1 base, with 10 bases remaining between them. This CDR3 has 14 residues. The CDR3 region has the DNA TGTGCCAGCAGTTGGAGCAGGGGGAACACTGAAGCTTTCTTT. It yields the protein CASSWSRGNTEAFF.

This clonotype was counted at least ten times. Here the CDR3 DNA reads TGCGCCAGCAGCTTGGCCCAGGCGGGCACCGGGGAGCTGTTTTTT. Amino acids: CASSLAQAGTGELFF. The chain combines TRBV5-1 with TRBJ2-2; D is possibly TRBD2 (5 bases). The length of the CDR3 is 15 residues. V was shortened by 0 bases and J by 4 bases, with 10 bases between the two germline ends. CDR1 is SGHRS, CDR2 YFSETQ, per germline.

This clonotype was observed at least ten times. The gene calls are TRBV20-1 and TRBJ2-3; TRBD2 matches at 9 bases. V gave up 6 bases and J gave up 2 bases; unmatched junction bases: 6. Germline CDR1 DFQATT, CDR2 SNEGSKA (reference sequence). CDR3 length: 14 amino acids. The DNA of the CDR3 is TGCAGTGCAAGACTAGCGGTCCTCACAGATACGCAGTATTTT. Its protein product is CSARLAVLTDTQYF.

As concerns this clonotype: A much larger clone lies a single base off, so this may be a read error. V gene TRBV6-4 combines with J gene TRBJ2-3; D remains unclear. This CDR3 is 13 amino acids long. The germline V gene encodes CDR1 MRHNA and CDR2 SNTAGT. CDR3 protein: CAISDQAEDTQYF. In nucleotides, the CDR3 is TGTGCCATCAGTGACCAGGCTGAAGATACGCAGTATTTT.

This clonotype was recorded many times. The rearrangement uses TRBV5-5 and TRBJ1-1, with 10 bases fitting TRBD1. The CDR3 length is 14 residues. V dropped 4 bases and J dropped 3; count of bases not matched to a gene: 3. Germline V gene data show CDR1 as SGHKS and CDR2 as YYEKEE (reference sequence). CDR3 bases: TGTGCCAGCAGCCTGACAGGGGGCCACACTGAAGCTTTCTTT. This translates into CASSLTGGHTEAFF.

This clonotype was seen many times. The chain links TRBV15 to TRBJ2-1, with TRBD2 identical over 11 bases. With 7 bases clipped from V and 7 bases from J, the junction kept 12 bases outside the gene matches. CDR1 LNHNV and CDR2 YYDKDF come from the germline V gene (reference sequence). The CDR3 spans 16 residues. CDR3 nucleotides: TGTGCCACCACACCTAGCGGGGGGTCCCCCGGGAATGAGCAGTTCTTC. Translating it yields CATTPSGGSPGNEQFF.

V and J are TRBV5-1 and TRBJ2-1; D unresolved. This CDR3 has 14 amino acids. CDR1 is SGHRS and CDR2 is YFSETQ in the germline V gene. Trimming took 1 base from V and 12 from J, leaving 17 bases between them. CDR3 in amino acids: CASSLYPGTDTQFF. CDR3 in DNA: TGCGCCAGCAGCTTGTATCCGGGCACAGATACGCAGTTCTTC.

This clonotype was observed many times. This chain joins TRBV4-1 and TRBJ2-1, with D possibly being TRBD2 (5 bases). Germline CDR1 is MGHRA and CDR2 is YSYEKL. Trimming left V 8 bases short and J 9 bases short, with 20 bases between. The CDR3 has 14 residues. DNA for the CDR3: TGCGCCAGCGGTGAGGCTCCTGGAGAGGGTGAGCAGTTCTTC. Protein sequence: CASGEAPGEGEQFF.

This clonotype was found many times. At one of its ends the junction is not consistent with the germline gene, which may arise from a read error. The chain couples TRBV20-1 to TRBJ1-1, with D possibly TRBD1 on 5 matching bases. This CDR3 region has 14 residues. CDR1 and CDR2 from the germline V gene are DFQATT and SNEGSKA (reference sequence). The CDR3 region is CSARGSEGFTEAFF. The CDR3 DNA sequence: TGCAGTGCAAGAGGGTCTGAGGGGTTCACTGAAGCTTTCTTT.

This clonotype showed up many times. The gene calls are TRBV5-1 and TRBJ2-5, with D tentatively TRBD1 or TRBD2 (6 bases each). The CDR3 extends over 14 amino acids. CDR1 SGHRS and CDR2 YFSETQ come from the germline V gene. V lost 4 bases to trimming and J lost 1 base, with 11 bases between them. The CDR3 coding sequence is TGCGCCAGCAGCGCCGGGGGCCCCCAAGAGACCCAGTACTTC. Translated: CASSAGGPQETQYF. The whole variable domain, filled in from reference TRBV5-1 and TRBJ2-5, reads KAGVTQTPRYLIKTRGQQVTLSCSPISGHRSVSWYQQTPGQGLQFLFEYFSETQRNKGNFPGRFSGRQFSNSRSEMNVSTLELGDSALYLCASSAGGPQETQYFGPGTRLLVL.